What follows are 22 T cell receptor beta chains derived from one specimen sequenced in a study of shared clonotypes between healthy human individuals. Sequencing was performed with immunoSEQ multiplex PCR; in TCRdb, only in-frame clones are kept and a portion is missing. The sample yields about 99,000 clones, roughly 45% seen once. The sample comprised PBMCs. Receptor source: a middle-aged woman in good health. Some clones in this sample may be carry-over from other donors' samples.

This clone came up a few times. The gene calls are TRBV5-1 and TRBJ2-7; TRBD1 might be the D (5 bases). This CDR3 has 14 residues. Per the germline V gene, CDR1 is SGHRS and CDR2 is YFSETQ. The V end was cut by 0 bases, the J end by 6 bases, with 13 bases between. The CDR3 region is CASSLAPRQREQYF. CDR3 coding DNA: TGCGCCAGCAGCTTGGCCCCGAGACAGCGCGAGCAGTACTTC.

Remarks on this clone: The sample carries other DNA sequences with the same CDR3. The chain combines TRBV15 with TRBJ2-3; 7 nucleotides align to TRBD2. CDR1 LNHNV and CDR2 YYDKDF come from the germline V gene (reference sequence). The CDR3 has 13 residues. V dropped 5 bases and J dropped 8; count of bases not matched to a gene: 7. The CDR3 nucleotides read TGTGCCACCAGCCTGCCGGGGGGTGGTACGCAGTATTTT. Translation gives CATSLPGGGTQYF.

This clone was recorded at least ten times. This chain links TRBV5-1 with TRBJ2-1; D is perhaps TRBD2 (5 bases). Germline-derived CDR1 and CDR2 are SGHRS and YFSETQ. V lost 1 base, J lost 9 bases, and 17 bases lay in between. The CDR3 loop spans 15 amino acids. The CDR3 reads CASSLRRAQMGEQFF. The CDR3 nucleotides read TGCGCCAGCAGCTTGAGGCGGGCCCAGATGGGTGAGCAGTTCTTC.

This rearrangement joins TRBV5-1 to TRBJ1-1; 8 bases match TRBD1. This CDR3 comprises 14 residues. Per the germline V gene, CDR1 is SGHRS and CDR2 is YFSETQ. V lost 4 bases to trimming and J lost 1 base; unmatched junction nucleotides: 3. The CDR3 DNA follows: TGCGCCAGCAGCCTCGACAGGGGGAACACTGAAGCTTTCTTT. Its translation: CASSLDRGNTEAFF.

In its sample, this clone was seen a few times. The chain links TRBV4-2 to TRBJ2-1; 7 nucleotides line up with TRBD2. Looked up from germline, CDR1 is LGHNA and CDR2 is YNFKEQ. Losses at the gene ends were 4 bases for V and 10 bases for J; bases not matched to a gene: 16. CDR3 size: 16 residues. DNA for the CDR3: TGTGCCAGCAGCCCCGAGGCTAGCGGTGGCAAGGGAGAGCAGTTCTTC. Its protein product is CASSPEASGGKGEQFF.

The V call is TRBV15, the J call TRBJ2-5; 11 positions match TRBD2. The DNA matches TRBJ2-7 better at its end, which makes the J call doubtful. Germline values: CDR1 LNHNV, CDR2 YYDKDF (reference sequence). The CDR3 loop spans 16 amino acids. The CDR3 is CATSTFSGRERNEQYF. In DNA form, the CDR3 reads TGTGCCACCAGCACCTTTAGCGGGAGGGAAAGGAACGAGCAGTACTTC.

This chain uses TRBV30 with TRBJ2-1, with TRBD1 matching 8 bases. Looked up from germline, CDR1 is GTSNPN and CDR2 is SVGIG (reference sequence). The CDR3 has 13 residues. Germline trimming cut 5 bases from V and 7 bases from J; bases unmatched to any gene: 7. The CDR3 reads CAWSGDRGNEQFF. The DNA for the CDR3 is TGTGCCTGGTCCGGAGACAGGGGAAATGAGCAGTTCTTC.

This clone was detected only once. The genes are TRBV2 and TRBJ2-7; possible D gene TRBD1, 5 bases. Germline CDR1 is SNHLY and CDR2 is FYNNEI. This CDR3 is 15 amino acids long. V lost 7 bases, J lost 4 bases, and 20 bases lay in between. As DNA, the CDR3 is TGTGCCAGCAAAGTAGGCACAGGAAACTCGTACGAGCAGTACTTC. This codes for CASKVGTGNSYEQYF.

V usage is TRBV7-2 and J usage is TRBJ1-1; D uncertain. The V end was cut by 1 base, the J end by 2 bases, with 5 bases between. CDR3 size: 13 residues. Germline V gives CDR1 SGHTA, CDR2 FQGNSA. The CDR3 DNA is TGTGCCAGCAGCTTAGGGGAAAACACTGAAGCTTTCTTT. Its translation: CASSLGENTEAFF.

CDR3 protein: CATSRDMVAGIQYF. The CDR3 DNA sequence: TGTGCCACCAGCAGAGATATGGTAGCAGGCATTCAGTACTTC. The chain recombines TRBV15 with TRBJ2-4; no firm D call. CDR1 LNHNV and CDR2 YYDKDF come from the germline V gene (reference sequence). The V end was cut by 0 bases, the J end by 9 bases, with 12 bases between. CDR3 size: 14 residues.

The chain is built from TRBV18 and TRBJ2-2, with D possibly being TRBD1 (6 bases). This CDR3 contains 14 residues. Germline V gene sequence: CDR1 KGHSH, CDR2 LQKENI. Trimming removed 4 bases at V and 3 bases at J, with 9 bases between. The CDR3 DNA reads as TGTGCCAGCTCACGGGCAGGGGACACCGGGGAGCTGTTTTTT. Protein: CASSRAGDTGELFF.

CDR3 sequence: CASSVDRGDYGYTF. The CDR3 DNA sequence: TGTGCCAGCAGTGTGGACAGGGGCGACTATGGCTACACCTTC. J is TRBJ1-2 and V is TRBV2; 9 bases agree with TRBD1. The V gene's germline CDR1 is SNHLY and CDR2 FYNNEI. The CDR3 runs to 14 residues. V gave up 4 bases and J gave up 3 bases; unmatched junction bases: 3.

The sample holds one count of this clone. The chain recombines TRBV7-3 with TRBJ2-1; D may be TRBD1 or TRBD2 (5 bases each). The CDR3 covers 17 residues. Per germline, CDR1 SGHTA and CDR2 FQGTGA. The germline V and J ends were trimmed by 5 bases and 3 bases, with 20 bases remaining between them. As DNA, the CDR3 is TGTGCCAGCAGCCTAAACCCCGCAGCGGACATCTACAATGAGCAGTTCTTC. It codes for CASSLNPAADIYNEQFF.

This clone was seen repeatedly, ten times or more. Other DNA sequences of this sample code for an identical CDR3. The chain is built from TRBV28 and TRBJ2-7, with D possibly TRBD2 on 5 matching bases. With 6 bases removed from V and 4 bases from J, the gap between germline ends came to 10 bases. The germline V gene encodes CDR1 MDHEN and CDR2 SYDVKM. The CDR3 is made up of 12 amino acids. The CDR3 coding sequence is TGTGCCAGCAGCCCACTAGTTTACGAGCAGTACTTC. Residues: CASSPLVYEQYF.

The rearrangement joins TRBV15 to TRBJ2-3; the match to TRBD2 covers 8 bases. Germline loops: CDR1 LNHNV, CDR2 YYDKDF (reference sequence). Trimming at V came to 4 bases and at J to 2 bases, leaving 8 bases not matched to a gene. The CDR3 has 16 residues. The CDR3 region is CATSTTPGGLTDTQYF. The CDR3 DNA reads TGTGCCACCAGCACAACACCGGGGGGGCTCACAGATACGCAGTATTTT.

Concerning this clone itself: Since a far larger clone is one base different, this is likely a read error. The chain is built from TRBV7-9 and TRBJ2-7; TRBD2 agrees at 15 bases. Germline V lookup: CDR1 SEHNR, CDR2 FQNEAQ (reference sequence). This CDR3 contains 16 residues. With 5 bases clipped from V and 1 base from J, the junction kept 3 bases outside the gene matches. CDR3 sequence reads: CASSLGLAGGSYEQYF. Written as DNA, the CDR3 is TGTGCCAGCAGCCTCGGACTAGCGGGAGGGTCCTACGAGCAGTACTTC.

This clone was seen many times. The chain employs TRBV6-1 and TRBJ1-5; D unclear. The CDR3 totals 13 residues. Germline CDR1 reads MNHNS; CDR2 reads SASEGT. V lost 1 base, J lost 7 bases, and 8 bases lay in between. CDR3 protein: CASSEESKQPQHF. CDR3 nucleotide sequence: TGTGCCAGCAGTGAAGAGAGTAAGCAGCCCCAGCATTTT.

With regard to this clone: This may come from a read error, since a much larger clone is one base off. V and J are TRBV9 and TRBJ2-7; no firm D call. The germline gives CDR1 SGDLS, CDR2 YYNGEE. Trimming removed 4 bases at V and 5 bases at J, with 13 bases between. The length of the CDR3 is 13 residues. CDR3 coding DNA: TGTGCCAGCAGCCTCTCCTCCATCCACGAGCAGTACTTC. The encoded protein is CASSLSSIHEQYF.

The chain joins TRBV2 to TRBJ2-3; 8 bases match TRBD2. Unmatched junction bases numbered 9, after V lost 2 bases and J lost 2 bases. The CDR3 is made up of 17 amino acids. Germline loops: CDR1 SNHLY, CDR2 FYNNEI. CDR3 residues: CASSELSAGGLTDTQYF. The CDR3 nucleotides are TGTGCCAGCAGTGAACTCTCCGCGGGAGGCCTCACAGATACGCAGTATTTT.

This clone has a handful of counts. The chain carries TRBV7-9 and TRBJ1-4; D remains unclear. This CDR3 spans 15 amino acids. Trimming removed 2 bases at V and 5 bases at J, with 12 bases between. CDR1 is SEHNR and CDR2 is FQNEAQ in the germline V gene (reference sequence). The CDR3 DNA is TGTGCCAGCAGCTTAAAGGGTCAGCCCAATGAAAAACTGTTTTTT. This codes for CASSLKGQPNEKLFF.

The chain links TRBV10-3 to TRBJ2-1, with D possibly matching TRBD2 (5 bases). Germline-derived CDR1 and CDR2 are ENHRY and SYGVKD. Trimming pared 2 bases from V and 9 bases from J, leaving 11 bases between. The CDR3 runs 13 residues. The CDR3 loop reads CAISETTRAEQFF. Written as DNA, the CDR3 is TGTGCCATCAGTGAGACCACTAGGGCTGAGCAGTTCTTC.

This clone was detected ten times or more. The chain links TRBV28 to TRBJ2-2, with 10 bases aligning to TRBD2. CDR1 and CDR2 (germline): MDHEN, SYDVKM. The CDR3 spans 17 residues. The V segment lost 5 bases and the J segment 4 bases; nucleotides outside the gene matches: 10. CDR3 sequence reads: CASSLAGDPVGTGELFF. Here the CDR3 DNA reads TGTGCCAGCAGTCTAGCGGGAGACCCTGTGGGCACCGGGGAGCTGTTTTTT. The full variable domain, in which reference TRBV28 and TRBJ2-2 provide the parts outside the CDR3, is DVKVTQSSRYLVKRTGEKVFLECVQDMDHENMFWYRQDPGLGLRLIYFSYDVKMKEKGDIPEGYSVSREKKERFSLILESASTNQTSMYLCASSLAGDPVGTGELFFGEGSRLTVL.